Listed below are T cell receptor beta chains from one sample, sequenced in a study of CD8+ T cells in alopecia areata. The repertoire was sequenced with immunoSEQ multiplex PCR; TCRdb's copy has only in-frame clones and lacks some. This sample yields some 120,000 clones, of which about 50% are seen a single time; roughly a tenth belongs to the top ten. The sequenced material came from NKG2D-low CD8+ T cells sorted from blood. The receptors come from a human donor with alopecia areata. Both conserved end residues are part of each CDR3. D genes are given only for firm matches. Where a row states a size, it is once, few, many or the class of an expanded clone; other rows omit it.

TRBJ2-2 NA TRBV29-1 NA CSVAMSGELFF TGCAGCGTTGCAATGTCCGGGGAGCTGTTTTTT
TRBJ2-1 NA TRBV5-6 NA CASSLGSNEQFF TGTGCCAGCAGCTTGGGTAGCAATGAGCAGTTCTTC
TRBJ2-7 TRBD1 TRBV5-6 NA CASSFGTGRFEQYF TGTGCCAGCAGCTTCGGGACAGGGCGGTTCGAGCAGTACTTC
TRBJ1-2 NA TRBV29-1 few CSVEKIGGYTF TGCAGCGTTGAAAAGATAGGGGGCTACACCTTC
TRBJ1-2 TRBD1 TRBV29-1 NA CSVEEGDSYGYTF TGCAGCGTTGAAGAGGGGGACAGCTATGGCTACACCTTC
TRBJ2-7 TRBD1 TRBV4-3 NA CASSQEADRVHEQYF TGCGCCAGCAGCCAAGAAGCGGACAGGGTCCACGAGCAGTACTTC
TRBJ1-1 NA TRBV29-1 few CSALDGENTEAFF TGCAGCGCTCTGGACGGGGAAAACACTGAAGCTTTCTTT
TRBJ2-2 NA TRBV6-5 few CASSYSTNAPAGELFF TGTGCCAGCAGTTACTCGACGAACGCCCCGGCCGGGGAGCTGTTTTTT
TRBJ2-5 NA TRBV4-1 few CASSPEGETQYF TGCGCCAGCAGCCCCGAGGGAGAGACCCAGTACTTC
TRBJ1-1 NA TRBV29-1 few CSVEGGRAEAFF TGCAGCGTTGAGGGGGGTCGAGCTGAAGCTTTCTTT
TRBJ2-3 NA TRBV29-1 NA CSALDGSTDTQYF TGCAGCGCTTTAGACGGCAGCACAGATACGCAGTATTTT
TRBJ1-1 NA TRBV29-1 NA CSASRDTEAFF TGCAGCGCATCTCGGGACACTGAAGCTTTCTTT
TRBJ2-7 TRBD2 TRBV7-8 NA CASSLAGLAGSYEQYF TGTGCCAGCAGCCTCGCCGGACTAGCGGGATCCTACGAGCAGTACTTC
TRBJ2-7 NA TRBV29-1 NA CSVGAGESVYEQYF TGCAGCGTTGGGGCAGGGGAATCGGTCTACGAGCAGTACTTC
TRBJ1-2 TRBD1 TRBV29-1 NA CSVEESPGTGVLGGYTF TGCAGCGTTGAAGAGAGTCCAGGGACAGGGGTACTTGGTGGCTACACCTTC
TRBJ2-5 TRBD2 TRBV28 NA CASSFRVAGRETQYF TGTGCCAGCAGTTTTCGGGTAGCGGGACGGGAGACCCAGTACTTC
TRBJ2-1 TRBD2 TRBV29-1 few CSVQAGDAYNEQFF TGCAGCGTTCAAGCGGGAGATGCCTACAATGAGCAGTTCTTC
TRBJ2-1 NA TRBV11-2 NA CASSNNEQFF TGTGCCAGCAGCAACAATGAGCAGTTCTTC
TRBJ2-7 NA TRBV29-1 NA CSVETGMGPGDYEQYF TGCAGCGTTGAGACGGGAATGGGCCCAGGAGACTACGAGCAGTACTTC
TRBJ2-1 NA TRBV30 NA CAWSSHPGEESSYNEQFF TGTGCCTGGAGTTCCCATCCGGGGGAAGAAAGCTCCTACAATGAGCAGTTCTTC
TRBJ2-1 TRBD2 TRBV7-2 few CASSLSSGHNEQFF TGTGCCAGCAGCCTCTCTAGCGGCCACAATGAGCAGTTCTTC
TRBJ2-3 TRBD1 TRBV7-9 NA CASSSSGTVKYF TGTGCCAGCAGCTCATCCGGGACAGTGAAGTATTTT
TRBJ2-5 NA TRBV29-1 NA CSVAGSGETQYF TGCAGCGTGGCAGGCAGTGGCGAGACCCAGTACTTC
TRBJ2-7 NA TRBV25-1 few CASSEFGDSAYEQYF TGTGCCAGCAGTGAATTTGGAGACAGCGCCTACGAGCAGTACTTC
TRBJ2-5 TRBD2 TRBV7-9 few CASSLGAGDQETQYF TGTGCCAGCAGCTTAGGCGCGGGGGACCAAGAGACCCAGTACTTC
TRBJ1-1 NA TRBV29-1 few CSVEGAGTEAFF TGCAGCGTTGAAGGGGCTGGCACTGAAGCTTTCTTT
TRBJ2-5 TRBD1 TRBV30 NA CAWKAGQGVQETQYF TGTGCCTGGAAAGCGGGACAGGGGGTCCAAGAGACCCAGTACTTC
TRBJ2-6 NA TRBV4-1 NA CASSQVEASGANVLTF TGCGCCAGCAGCCAGGTCGAGGCCTCTGGGGCCAACGTCCTGACTTTC
TRBJ1-1 NA TRBV5-6 NA CASSLGGSTEAFF TGTGCCAGCAGCTTAGGGGGTAGCACTGAAGCTTTCTTT
TRBJ2-3 NA TRBV5-1 NA CARTSQPQCTDTQYF TGCGCCAGAACTTCTCAACCGCAATGCACAGATACGCAGTATTTT
TRBJ1-4 NA TRBV28 NA CASRGTPETNEKLFF TGTGCCAGCAGGGGCACCCCAGAAACTAATGAAAAACTGTTTTTT
TRBJ1-1 TRBD1 TRBV4-1 NA CASSQEQGAGTEAFF TGCGCCAGCAGCCAAGAACAGGGGGCAGGTACTGAAGCTTTCTTT
TRBJ2-5 NA TRBV25-1 NA CASSEYETTRTQYF TGTGCCAGCAGTGAATATGAGACGACAAGGACCCAGTACTTC